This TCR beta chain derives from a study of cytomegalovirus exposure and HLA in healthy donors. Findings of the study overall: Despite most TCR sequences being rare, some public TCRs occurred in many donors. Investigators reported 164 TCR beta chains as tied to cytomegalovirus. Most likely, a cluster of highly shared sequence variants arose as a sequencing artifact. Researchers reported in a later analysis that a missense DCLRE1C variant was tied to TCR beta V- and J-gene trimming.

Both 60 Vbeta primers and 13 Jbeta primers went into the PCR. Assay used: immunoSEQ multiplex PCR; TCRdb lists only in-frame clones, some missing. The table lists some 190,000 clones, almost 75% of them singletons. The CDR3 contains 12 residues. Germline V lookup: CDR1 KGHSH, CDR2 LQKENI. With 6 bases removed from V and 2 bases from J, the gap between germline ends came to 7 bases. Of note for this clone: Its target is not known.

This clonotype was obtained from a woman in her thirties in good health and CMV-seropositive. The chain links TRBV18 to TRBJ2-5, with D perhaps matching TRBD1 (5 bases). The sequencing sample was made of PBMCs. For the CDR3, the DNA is TGTGCCAGCTCGACAGAACAAGAGACCCAGTACTTC. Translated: CASSTEQETQYF. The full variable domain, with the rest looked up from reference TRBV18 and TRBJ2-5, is NAGVMQNPRHLVRRRGQEARLRCSPMKGHSHVYWYRQLPEEGLKFMVYLQKENIIDESGMPKERFSAEFPKEGPSILRIQQVVRGDSAAYFCASSTEQETQYFGPGTRLLVL.